These 9 T cell receptor beta chains were all obtained from the same sample, sequenced in a study of radiotherapy plus CTLA-4 blockade in lung cancer (dated by TCRdb to the late 2010s). The protocol used for the library was the immunoSEQ multiplex PCR assay. Held by TCRdb, this immuneACCESS table contains in-frame sequences only and omits some clones. Under half of the omission traces to an unresolved V gene where checked; the cause of the rest is unknown. The sample table shows tens of thousands of clones, and 80% to 85% are seen once. Roughly 25% of the sample lies in the top ten. This specimen was peripheral blood, taken from a patient treated with radiotherapy plus ipilimumab. The origin of the receptors is a human donor with non-small cell lung cancer that progressed on radiotherapy plus ipilimumab.

The chain couples TRBV28 to TRBJ1-2, with no clear D. This CDR3 has 9 amino acids. The ends were cut back, 11 bases at V and 8 bases at J, with 9 bases in the middle. Germline CDR1 MDHEN, CDR2 SYDVKM. CDR3 in DNA: TGTGCCCCACACCACGGCTACACCTTC. Encoded protein: CAPHHGYTF.

The genes are TRBV27 and TRBJ2-1; D is uncertain. V lost 4 bases and J 1 base, leaving 5 bases between the germline ends. CDR1 is MNHEY, CDR2 SMNVEV, per germline (reference sequence). The CDR3 contains 13 residues. In nucleotides, the CDR3 is TGTGCCAGCAGTTCGCGATCCTACAATGAGCAGTTCTTC. It specifies CASSSRSYNEQFF.

The table lists this clone with a few counts. V is TRBV28 and J is TRBJ1-5, with a possible D match to TRBD1 (5 bases). The CDR3 loop spans 13 amino acids. CDR1 and CDR2 (germline): MDHEN, SYDVKM. V lost 7 bases and J 2 bases, leaving 9 bases between the germline ends. CDR3 region: CASTREGNQPQHF. CDR3 in DNA: TGTGCCAGCACCAGGGAAGGCAATCAGCCCCAGCATTTT.

The gene calls are TRBV5-1 and TRBJ2-1; maybe TRBD1 (6 bases). The CDR3 is 13 amino acids. V dropped 2 bases and J dropped 10 bases, with 13 bases sitting between them. Per germline, CDR1 SGHRS and CDR2 YFSETQ. In nucleotides, the CDR3 is TGCGCCAGCAGCTTTTTTGGGGGCAACGAGCAGTTCTTC. Its protein is CASSFFGGNEQFF.

The rearrangement joins TRBV30 to TRBJ2-7; 7 nucleotides match TRBD2. Losses at the gene ends were 3 bases for V and 4 bases for J; bases not matched to a gene: 3. Germline values: CDR1 GTSNPN, CDR2 SVGIG (reference sequence). The CDR3 contains 12 residues. CDR3 sequence (DNA): TGTGCCTGGAGCCCACTAGCGTACGAGCAGTACTTC. Protein: CAWSPLAYEQYF.

The V gene is TRBV5-1, the J gene TRBJ2-1, with D hard to call. CDR1 and CDR2 (germline): SGHRS, YFSETQ. Trimming took off 5 bases at V and 8 bases at J, with 20 bases between the two ends. The CDR3 totals 15 residues. The chain's CDR3 is CASSQDSPLSDEQFF. The CDR3 bases are TGCGCCAGCAGTCAGGATTCTCCCCTGTCGGATGAGCAGTTCTTC.

V and J are TRBV7-8 and TRBJ1-2, with 11 bases identical to TRBD1. The ends lost 4 bases at V and 1 base at J; junction bases unmatched: 5. Germline CDR1 SGHVS, CDR2 FQNEAQ. This CDR3 has 16 residues. CDR3 amino acids: CASSSRTGGFNYGYTF. CDR3 nucleotide sequence: TGTGCCAGCAGCTCTAGGACAGGGGGCTTTAACTATGGCTACACCTTC.

The rearrangement links TRBV6-1 to TRBJ1-3, with D possibly being TRBD1 (5 bases). V was trimmed by 0 bases and J by 4 bases, leaving 7 bases between them. The CDR3 extends over 14 amino acids. The V gene's germline CDR1 is MNHNS and CDR2 SASEGT. For the CDR3, the DNA is TGTGCCAGCAGTGAAGCCAGGGACGGAAACACCATATATTTT. Its protein is CASSEARDGNTIYF.

In DNA form, the CDR3 reads TGTGCCAGCAGCTCATTGACCGGGGAGCTGTTTTTT. Amino acids: CASSSLTGELFF. The chain couples TRBV5-4 to TRBJ2-2; D remains ambiguous. In germline, CDR1 is SGHNT, CDR2 YYREEE (reference sequence). With 3 bases removed from V and 5 bases from J, the gap between germline ends came to 5 bases. The CDR3 is 12 residues long.